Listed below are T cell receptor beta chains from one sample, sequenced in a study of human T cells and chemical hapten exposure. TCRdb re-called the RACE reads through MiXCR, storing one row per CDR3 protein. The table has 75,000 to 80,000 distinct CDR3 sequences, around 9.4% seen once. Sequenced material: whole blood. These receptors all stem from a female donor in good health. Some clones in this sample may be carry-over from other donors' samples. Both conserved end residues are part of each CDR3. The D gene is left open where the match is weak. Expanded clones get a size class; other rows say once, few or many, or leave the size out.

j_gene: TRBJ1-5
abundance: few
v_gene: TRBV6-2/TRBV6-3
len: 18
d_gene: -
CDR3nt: TGTGCCAGCAGTTACTCGCTCAGTTCCGGACTTAGCAATCAGCCCCAGCATTTT
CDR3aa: CASSYSLSSGLSNQPQHF

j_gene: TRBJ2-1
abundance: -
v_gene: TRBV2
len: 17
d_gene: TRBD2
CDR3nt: TGTGCCAGCAGTACCTCGAATCCCGGACTAGCGGGGGGTGAGCAGTTCTTC
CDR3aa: CASSTSNPGLAGGEQFF

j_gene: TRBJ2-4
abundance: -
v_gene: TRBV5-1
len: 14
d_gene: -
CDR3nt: TGCGCCAGCAGCCCCGAGGGACCAGGGGACATTCAGTACTTC
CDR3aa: CASSPEGPGDIQYF

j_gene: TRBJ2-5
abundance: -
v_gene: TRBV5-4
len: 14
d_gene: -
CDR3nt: TGTGCCAGCAGCTTGCAGGGGCAACAAGAGACCCAGTACTTC
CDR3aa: CASSLQGQQETQYF

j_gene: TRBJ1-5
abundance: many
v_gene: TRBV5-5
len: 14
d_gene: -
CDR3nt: TGTGCCAGCAGCTCCTCGGCAGTAGGTCAGCCCCAGCATTTT
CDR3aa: CASSSSAVGQPQHF

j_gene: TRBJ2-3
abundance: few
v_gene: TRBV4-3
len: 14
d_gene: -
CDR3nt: TGCGCCAGCAGCCAACCAGACAGGCCAGATACGCAGTATTTT
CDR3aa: CASSQPDRPDTQYF

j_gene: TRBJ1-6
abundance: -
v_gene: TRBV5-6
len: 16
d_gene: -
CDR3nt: TGTGCCAGCAGCCAACCTTTCAGACGGACGCCGGGGCCCCTCCACTTT
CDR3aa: CASSQPFRRTPGPLHF

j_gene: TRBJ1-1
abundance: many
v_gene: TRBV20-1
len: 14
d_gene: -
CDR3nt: TGCAGTGCTAGAGATTTCAGGGGCAAAACTGAAGCTTTCTTT
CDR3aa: CSARDFRGKTEAFF

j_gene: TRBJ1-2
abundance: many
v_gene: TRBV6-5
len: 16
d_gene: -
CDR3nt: TGTGCCAGCAGTTACGTCCCGGGGGGGATGGGAAGTGGCTACACCTTC
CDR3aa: CASSYVPGGMGSGYTF

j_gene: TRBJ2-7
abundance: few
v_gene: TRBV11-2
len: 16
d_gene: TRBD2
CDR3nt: TGTGCCAGCAGCTTGCGGGGGGCCTTCGAGCACTACGAGCAGTACTTC
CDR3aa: CASSLRGAFEHYEQYF

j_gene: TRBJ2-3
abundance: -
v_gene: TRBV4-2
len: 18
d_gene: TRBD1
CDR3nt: TGTGCCAGCAGCCAAGAGATAGCCGGGACAGGGGTCACAGATACGCAGTATTTT
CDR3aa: CASSQEIAGTGVTDTQYF

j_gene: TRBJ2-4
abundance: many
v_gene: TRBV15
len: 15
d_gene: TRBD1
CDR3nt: TGTGCCACCATAGACAGGGGTGGGTCCAAAAACATTCAGTACTTC
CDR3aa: CATIDRGGSKNIQYF

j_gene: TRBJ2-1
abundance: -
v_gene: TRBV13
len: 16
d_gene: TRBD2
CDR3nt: TGTGCCAGCAGGACAATACGGGGGGGCTCTTACAATGAGCAGTTCTTC
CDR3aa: CASRTIRGGSYNEQFF

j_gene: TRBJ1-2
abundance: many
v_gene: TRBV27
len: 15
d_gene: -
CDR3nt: TGTGCCAGCAGTTTAACGACACACGCCGTGAGCGGCTACACCTTC
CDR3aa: CASSLTTHAVSGYTF

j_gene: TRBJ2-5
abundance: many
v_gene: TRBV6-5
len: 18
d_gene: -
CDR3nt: TGTGCCAGCAGTTACCCGGTTTGGAAAATTCGGGGATCTGAGACCCAGTACTTC
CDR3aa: CASSYPVWKIRGSETQYF

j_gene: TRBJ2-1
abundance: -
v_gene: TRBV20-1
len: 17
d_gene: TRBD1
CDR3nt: TGCAGTGCTAGAGATTTAGTGACAGGGGGCGTTCTGAATGAGCAGTTCTTC
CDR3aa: CSARDLVTGGVLNEQFF

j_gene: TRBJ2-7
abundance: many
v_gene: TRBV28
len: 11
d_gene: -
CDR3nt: TGTGCCAGCCTCAATGACTACGAGCAGTACTTC
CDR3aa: CASLNDYEQYF

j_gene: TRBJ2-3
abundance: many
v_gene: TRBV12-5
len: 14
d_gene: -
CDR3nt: TGTGCTAGTGGTTTGGTTCGGTACACAGATACGCAGTATTTT
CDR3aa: CASGLVRYTDTQYF

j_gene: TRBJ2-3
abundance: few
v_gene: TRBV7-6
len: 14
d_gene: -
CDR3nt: TGTGCCAGCAGCCCAGGTGCTCGGTTCGATACGCAGTATTTT
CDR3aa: CASSPGARFDTQYF

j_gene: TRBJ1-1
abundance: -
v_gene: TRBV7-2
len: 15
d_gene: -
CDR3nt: TGTGCCAGCAGCATAGACAACAAGGTCAGGACTGAAGCTTTCTTT
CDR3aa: CASSIDNKVRTEAFF

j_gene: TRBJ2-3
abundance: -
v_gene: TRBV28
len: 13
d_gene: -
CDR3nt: TGTGCCAGCAGGAAGAGGGATTTAGATACGCAGTATTTT
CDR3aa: CASRKRDLDTQYF

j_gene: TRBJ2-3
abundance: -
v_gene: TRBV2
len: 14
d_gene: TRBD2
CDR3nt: TGTGCCAGCAGTGAATTAGCGGGGGCAGATACGCAGTATTTT
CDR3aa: CASSELAGADTQYF

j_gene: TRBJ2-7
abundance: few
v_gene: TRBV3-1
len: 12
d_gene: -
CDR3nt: TGTGCCAGCAGCCAAGCAGCAGGCGAGCAGTACTTC
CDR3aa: CASSQAAGEQYF

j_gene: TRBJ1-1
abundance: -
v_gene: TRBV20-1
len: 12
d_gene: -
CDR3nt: TGCAGTGCTGGGTCGGGGGAAGCTGAAGCTTTCTTT
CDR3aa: CSAGSGEAEAFF

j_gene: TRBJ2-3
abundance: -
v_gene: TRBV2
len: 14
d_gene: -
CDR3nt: TGTGCCAGCAGTACCGCGCGGACCACAGATACGCAGTATTTT
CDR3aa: CASSTARTTDTQYF

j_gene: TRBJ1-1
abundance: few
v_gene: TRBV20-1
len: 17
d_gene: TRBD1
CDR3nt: TGCAGTGCCAGCTCGGGACAGGGTGTTGGGGGAGACACTGAAGCTTTCTTT
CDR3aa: CSASSGQGVGGDTEAFF

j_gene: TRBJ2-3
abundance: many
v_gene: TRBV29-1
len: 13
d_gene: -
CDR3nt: TGCAGCGTGTCCGGGATCTCCACAGATACGCAGTATTTT
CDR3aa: CSVSGISTDTQYF

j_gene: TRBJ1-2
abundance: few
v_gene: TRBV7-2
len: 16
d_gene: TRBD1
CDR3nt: TGTGCCAGCAGCTTGCACGGGACAGGGGAAGGCTATGGCTACACCTTC
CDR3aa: CASSLHGTGEGYGYTF

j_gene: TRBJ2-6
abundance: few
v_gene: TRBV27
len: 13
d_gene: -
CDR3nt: TGTGCCAGCCGTATTACTGGGGCCAACGTCCTGACTTTC
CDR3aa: CASRITGANVLTF

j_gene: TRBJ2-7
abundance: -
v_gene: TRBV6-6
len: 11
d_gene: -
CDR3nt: TGTGCCAGCAGCACTCGAACGGGACTCGCCTTC
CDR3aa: CASSTRTGLAF

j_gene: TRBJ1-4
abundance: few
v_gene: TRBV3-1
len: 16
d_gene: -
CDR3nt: TGTGCCAGCAGCCGTTTCCCCAGGGGAGGTGATGAAAAACTGTTTTTT
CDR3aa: CASSRFPRGGDEKLFF

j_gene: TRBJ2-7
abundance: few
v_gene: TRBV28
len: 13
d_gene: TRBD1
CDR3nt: TGTGCCAGCCTCCGGACAGGGTGGTCCGAGCAGTACTTC
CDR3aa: CASLRTGWSEQYF

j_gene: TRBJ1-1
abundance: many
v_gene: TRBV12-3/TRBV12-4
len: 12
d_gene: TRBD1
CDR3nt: TGTGCCAGCAGTGGCGGGACAGCAGAAGCTTTCTTT
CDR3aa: CASSGGTAEAFF

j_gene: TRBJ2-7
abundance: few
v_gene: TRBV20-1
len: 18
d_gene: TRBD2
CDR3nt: TGCAGTGCTAGAGCCTCCAACCTTTTAGCGGGGGGGCCCTACGAGCAGTACTTC
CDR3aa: CSARASNLLAGGPYEQYF

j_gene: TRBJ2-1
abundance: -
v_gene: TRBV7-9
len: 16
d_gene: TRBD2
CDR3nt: TGTGCCAGCAGCTCGTCTCTAGCGGGGGGTCGCAATGAGCAGTTCTTC
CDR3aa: CASSSSLAGGRNEQFF

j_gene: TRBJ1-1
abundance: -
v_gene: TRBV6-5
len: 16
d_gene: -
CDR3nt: TGTGCCAGCAGTTACTCCGGCAGGGCGAGGGACACTGAAGCTTTCTTT
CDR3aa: CASSYSGRARDTEAFF

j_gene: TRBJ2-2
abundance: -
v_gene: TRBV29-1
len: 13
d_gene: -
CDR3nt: TGCAGCGTTCTAAGCAGGGGCCCCGGGGAGCTGTTTTTT
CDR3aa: CSVLSRGPGELFF

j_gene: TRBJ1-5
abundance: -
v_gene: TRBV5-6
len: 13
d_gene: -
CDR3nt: TGTGCCAGCAGCAGGTTCGGCCATCAGCCCCAGCATTTT
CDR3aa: CASSRFGHQPQHF

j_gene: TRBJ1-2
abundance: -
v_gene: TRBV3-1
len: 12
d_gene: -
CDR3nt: TGTGCCAGCAGCCAACTTCAGGATTACTACACCTTC
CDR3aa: CASSQLQDYYTF

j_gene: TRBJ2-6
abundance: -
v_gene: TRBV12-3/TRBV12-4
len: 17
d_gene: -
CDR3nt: TGTGCCAGCAGTCTTCGATGGACAGACTCTGGGGCCAACGTCCTGACTTTC
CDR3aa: CASSLRWTDSGANVLTF

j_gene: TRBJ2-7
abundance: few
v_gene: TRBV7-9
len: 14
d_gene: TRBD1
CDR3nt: TGTGCCAGCAGCCCGAATGACAGGGTGTACGAGCAGTACTTC
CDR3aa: CASSPNDRVYEQYF

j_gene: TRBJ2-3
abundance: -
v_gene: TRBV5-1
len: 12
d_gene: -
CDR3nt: TGCGCCAGCAGCTCACAGGCAGATACGCAGTATTTT
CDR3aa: CASSSQADTQYF

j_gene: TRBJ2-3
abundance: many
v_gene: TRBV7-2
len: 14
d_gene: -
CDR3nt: TGTGCCAGCAGCTCGGCTCCCCTCACAGATACGCAGTATTTT
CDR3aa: CASSSAPLTDTQYF

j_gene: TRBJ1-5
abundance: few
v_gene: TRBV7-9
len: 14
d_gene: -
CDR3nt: TGTGCCAGCAGCTTAGGCGTAGGTCTTGGGCCCCAGCATTTT
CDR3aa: CASSLGVGLGPQHF

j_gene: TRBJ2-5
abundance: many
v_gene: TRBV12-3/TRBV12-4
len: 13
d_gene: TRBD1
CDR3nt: TGTGCCAGCAGTTACAGGGGTAAAGAGACCCAGTACTTC
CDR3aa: CASSYRGKETQYF

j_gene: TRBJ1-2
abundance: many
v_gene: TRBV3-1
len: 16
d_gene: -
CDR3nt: TGTGCCAGCAGCCAAGGCGCTGGGGCCGGGAACTATGGCTACACCTTC
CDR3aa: CASSQGAGAGNYGYTF

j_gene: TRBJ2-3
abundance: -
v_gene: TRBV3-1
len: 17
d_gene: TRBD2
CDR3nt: TGTGCCAGCAGCCTATCGGTTGCTAGCGGGGGTTACGATACGCAGTATTTT
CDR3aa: CASSLSVASGGYDTQYF

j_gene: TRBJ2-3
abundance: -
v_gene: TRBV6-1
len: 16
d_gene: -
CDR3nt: TGTGCCAGCAGTGAAGTGGATAGCGGTTGGACAGATACGCAGTATTTT
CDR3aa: CASSEVDSGWTDTQYF

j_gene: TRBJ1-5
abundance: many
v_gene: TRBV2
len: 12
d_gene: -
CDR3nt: TGTGCCAGCAGTGTGTCGGCCCAGCCCCAGCATTTT
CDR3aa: CASSVSAQPQHF

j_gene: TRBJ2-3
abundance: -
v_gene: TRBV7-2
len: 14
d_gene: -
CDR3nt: TGTGCCAGCAGCTTGGGGCTAGACACAGATACGCAGTATTTT
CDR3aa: CASSLGLDTDTQYF

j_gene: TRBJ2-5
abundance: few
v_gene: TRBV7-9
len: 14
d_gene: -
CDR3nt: TGTGCCAGCAGCCCCCTAGACAGGCAAGAGACCCAGTACTTC
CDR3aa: CASSPLDRQETQYF

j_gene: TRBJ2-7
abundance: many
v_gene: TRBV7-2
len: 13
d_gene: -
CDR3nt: TGTGCCAGCAGCCGCAGCCCCAGCTACGAGCAGTACTTC
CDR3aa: CASSRSPSYEQYF

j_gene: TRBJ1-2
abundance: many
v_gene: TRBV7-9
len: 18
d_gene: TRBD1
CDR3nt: TGTGCCAGCAGCCCTCAACTCGGACAGGGGGCGACAAGCTATGGCTACACCTTC
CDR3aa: CASSPQLGQGATSYGYTF

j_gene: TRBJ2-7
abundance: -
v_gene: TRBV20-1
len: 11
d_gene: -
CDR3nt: TGCAGTGCTAGTCGCGGTGGAGAGCAGTACTTC
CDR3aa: CSASRGGEQYF

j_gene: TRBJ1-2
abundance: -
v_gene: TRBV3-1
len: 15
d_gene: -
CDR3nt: TGTGCCAGCAGAGAGACCCCGAAAGCTGTTTCTGGCTACACCTTC
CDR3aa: CASRETPKAVSGYTF

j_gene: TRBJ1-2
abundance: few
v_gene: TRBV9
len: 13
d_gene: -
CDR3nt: TGTGCCAGCAGCGGTACCGCTGTTGATGGCTACACCTTC
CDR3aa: CASSGTAVDGYTF

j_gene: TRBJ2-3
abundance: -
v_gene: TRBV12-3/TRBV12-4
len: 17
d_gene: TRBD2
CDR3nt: TGTGCCAGCAGCGGACTAGCGGGGGCCCGAAGCACAGATACGCAGTATTTT
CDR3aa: CASSGLAGARSTDTQYF